The next 28 T cell receptor beta chains were all read from a single sample in a study of T and B cells in COVID-19 patients. Blood genomic DNA input for TRB amplification was about 250-500 ng. TRB rearrangements were amplified by multiplex PCR with BIOMED2 TRB-A/B primers. TCRdb recomputed calls from the multiplex PCR reads with MiXCR, one row per CDR3 protein. This table has some 14,000 distinct CDR3 sequences, 28% appearing once. Sequenced sample: blood. The receptors shown here come from a human donor who had recovered from COVID-19.

A note on this clonotype: An end of the junction does not agree with germline; a read error may underlie this. The chain is built from TRBV29-1 and TRBJ2-7; 9 bases agree with TRBD2. The CDR3 consists of 13 residues. Germline V gene lookup returns CDR1 SQVTM and CDR2 ANQGSEA. This CDR3 reads CSVEGTSSHEQYF. The CDR3 DNA reads TGCAGCGTGGAAGGGACTAGCAGCCACGAGCAGTACTTC.

The rearrangement joins TRBV20-1 to TRBJ2-7; 7 bases are shared with TRBD2. From germline, CDR1 is DFQATT and CDR2 SNEGSKA (reference sequence). V trimming: 0 bases; J trimming: 0 bases; junction bases outside the gene matches: 11. The length of the CDR3 is 17 residues. The CDR3 DNA sequence: TGCAGTGCTAGAGAGGGGGGGGGGGAGCCCCGCTCCTACGAGCAGTACTTC. Translating it yields CSAREGGGEPRSYEQYF.

At least ten counts were recorded for this clonotype. This chain joins TRBV27 and TRBJ1-2; the match to TRBD1 covers 7 bases. The CDR3 length is 16 residues. The V gene's germline CDR1 is MNHEY and CDR2 SMNVEV (reference sequence). Trimming cost V 5 bases and J 4 bases; bases outside gene matches: 13. CDR3 region: CASSVTGVAVGYGYTF. CDR3 in DNA: TGTGCCAGCAGTGTAACAGGGGTCGCGGTGGGCTATGGCTACACCTTC.

This clonotype appeared many times. The gene calls are TRBV5-6 and TRBJ2-3, with TRBD2 as a possible D gene (6 bases). V lost 2 bases and J 2 bases, leaving 18 bases between the germline ends. Germline-derived CDR1 and CDR2 are SGHDT and YYEEEE. The CDR3 has 17 residues. The CDR3 bases are TGTGCCAGCAGCTTAAGGTGGTTCAGGGAGGCCACAGATACGCAGTATTTT. Protein sequence: CASSLRWFREATDTQYF.

This chain joins TRBV7-2 and TRBJ1-5; D not resolved. The CDR3 runs 14 residues. The germline V gene encodes CDR1 SGHTA and CDR2 FQGNSA. Trimming stripped 2 bases from V and 0 bases from J, with 5 bases between. The chain's CDR3 is CASSLTTSNQPQHF. The CDR3 DNA sequence: TGTGCCAGCAGCTTAACGACTAGCAATCAGCCCCAGCATTTT. Full variable domain (outside the CDR3, taken from reference TRBV7-2 and TRBJ1-5): GAGVSQSPSNKVTEKGKDVELRCDPISGHTALYWYRQSLGQGLEFLIYFQGNSAPDKSGLPSDRFSAERTGGSVSTLTIQRTQQEDSAVYLCASSLTTSNQPQHFGDGTRLSIL.

In this sample, this clonotype turned up a few times. The CDR3 protein is CSAMAAEQFF. CDR3 in DNA: TGCAGTGCTATGGCGGCTGAGCAGTTCTTC. The chain has TRBV20-1 and TRBJ2-1; D unclear. CDR1 is DFQATT and CDR2 is SNEGSKA in the germline V gene (reference sequence). V lost 4 bases and J lost 9, with 7 bases in between. This CDR3 comprises 10 residues.

By sample fraction, this clonotype is medium-sized (0.01 to 0.1%). V gene TRBV5-6 combines with J gene TRBJ2-6; D uncertain. The CDR3 is made up of 17 amino acids. V lost 3 bases and J lost 0, with 13 bases in between. The germline gives CDR1 SGHDT, CDR2 YYEEEE. The CDR3 DNA sequence: TGTGCCAGCAGCTCAACAGCTACCCTCTCTGGGGCCAACGTCCTGACTTTC. Translating gives CASSSTATLSGANVLTF.

The rearrangement joins TRBV11-1 to TRBJ2-1; D remains unclear. The germline CDR1 and CDR2 sequences are SGHAT and FQDESV (reference sequence). The CDR3 has 12 residues. Trimming shortened V by 7 bases and J by 4 bases, and 8 bases separated the two germline ends. CDR3 nucleotides: TGTGCCAGCACGGGTGGTTACAATGAGCAGTTCTTC. Protein product: CASTGGYNEQFF.

This clonotype occurred a few times. The chain links TRBV5-1 to TRBJ1-4; D possibly corresponds to TRBD1 (5 bases). The CDR3 is made up of 17 amino acids. Germline CDR1 SGHRS, CDR2 YFSETQ. V shed 2 bases and J shed 0 bases, with 14 bases lying between them. CDR3 DNA sequence: TGCGCCAGCAGCTTCGGGAGGGGTGGTGCAACTAATGAAAAACTGTTTTTT. Amino acid sequence: CASSFGRGGATNEKLFF.

The V call is TRBV5-1, the J call TRBJ1-3; TRBD1 aligns across 9 bases. Per the germline V gene, CDR1 is SGHRS and CDR2 is YFSETQ. CDR3 size: 15 residues. V shed 4 bases and J 3 bases; nucleotides not matched to a gene: 5. The CDR3 reads CASSSWTGVGNTIYF. The CDR3 region has the DNA TGCGCCAGCAGCAGTTGGACAGGGGTTGGAAACACCATATATTTT.

Many counts were recorded for this clonotype. The rearrangement links TRBV27 to TRBJ2-2, with D tentatively TRBD1 (6 bases). Trimming took off 1 base at V and 1 base at J, with 10 bases between the two ends. CDR1 and CDR2 from the germline V gene are MNHEY and SMNVEV (reference sequence). The CDR3 sequence is 16 residues long. This CDR3 reads CASSLFPGVNTGELFF. Written as DNA, the CDR3 is TGTGCCAGCAGTTTATTCCCAGGGGTGAACACCGGGGAGCTGTTTTTT.

This clonotype is medium-sized within its sample. DNA of the CDR3: TGTGCCAGTAGTACCACCGGGACAGCTAAAGAGACCCAGTACTTC. Translation gives CASSTTGTAKETQYF. The chain joins TRBV19 to TRBJ2-5, with 7 bases that match TRBD1. The CDR3 covers 15 residues. CDR1 LNHDA and CDR2 SQIVND come from the germline V gene (reference sequence). Trimming removed 4 bases from V and 3 bases from J; junction bases left unmatched: 8.

This rearrangement joins TRBV28 to TRBJ1-5, with 7 bases matching TRBD1. The CDR3 extends over 14 amino acids. Germline-derived CDR1 and CDR2 are MDHEN and SYDVKM. Losses at the gene ends were 6 bases for V and 7 bases for J; bases not matched to a gene: 9. CDR3: CASRGDRVGQPQHF. CDR3 sequence (DNA): TGTGCCAGCAGGGGAGACAGGGTCGGACAGCCCCAGCATTTT.

This clonotype is classed as medium-sized (0.01 to 0.1%). The genes are TRBV30 and TRBJ2-3; the D call may be TRBD1 or TRBD2 (5 bases each). Per germline, CDR1 GTSNPN and CDR2 SVGIG (reference sequence). The germline V and J ends were trimmed by 5 bases and 5 bases, with 11 bases remaining between them. The CDR3 loop spans 12 amino acids. CDR3 sequence reads: CAWGGVGDTQYF. Here the CDR3 DNA reads TGTGCCTGGGGGGGAGTCGGAGATACGCAGTATTTT.

This clonotype is termed medium-sized. The chain combines TRBV29-1 with TRBJ1-4; maybe TRBD1 (5 bases). Germline assignment: CDR1 SQVTM and CDR2 ANQGSEA. V lost 6 bases and J 10 bases, leaving 18 bases between the germline ends. The CDR3 covers 13 residues. The CDR3 bases are TGCAGCGTACGCCGGGACTCCGGTGGAAAACTGTTTTTT. Protein product: CSVRRDSGGKLFF.

By share, this clonotype counts as medium-sized. The V call is TRBV5-6, the J call TRBJ2-5; TRBD2 is a possible D gene (6 bases). Germline lookup yields CDR1 SGHDT and CDR2 YYEEEE. V lost 4 bases, J lost 6 bases, and 10 bases lay in between. The CDR3 totals 12 residues. CDR3 protein: CASSLEGKTQYF. DNA for the CDR3: TGTGCCAGCAGCCTGGAGGGAAAGACCCAGTACTTC.

This clonotype was observed at least ten times. The V gene is TRBV6-1, the J gene TRBJ2-5; D tentatively reads TRBD1 or TRBD2 (5 bases each). The CDR3 runs 16 residues. Looked up from germline, CDR1 is MNHNS and CDR2 is SASEGT. The V and J ends lost 4 bases and 6 bases respectively, with 21 bases between them. The CDR3 DNA sequence: TGTGCCAGCAGTGGGGGCGGGCTAATCGGGTCGAAGACCCAGTACTTC. Its translation: CASSGGGLIGSKTQYF.

This clonotype was detected ten times or more. The rearrangement joins TRBV15 to TRBJ2-7; D gene unclear. V was clipped by 4 bases and J by 2 bases, with 12 bases between them. Germline lookup yields CDR1 LNHNV and CDR2 YYDKDF (reference sequence). The CDR3 loop spans 14 amino acids. The CDR3 bases are TGTGCCACCAGCAAAAATACGGGCGCCTACGAGCAGTACTTC. This gives the protein CATSKNTGAYEQYF.

This clonotype has more than one count but fewer than ten. The chain carries TRBV6-5 and TRBJ2-7; tentative D call: TRBD2 (5 bases). The length of the CDR3 is 14 residues. Germline V gives CDR1 MNHEY, CDR2 SVGAGI. The V end was cut by 0 bases, the J end by 0 bases, with 6 bases between. The CDR3: CASSYSEGSYEQYF. For the CDR3, the DNA is TGTGCCAGCAGTTACTCAGAGGGCTCCTACGAGCAGTACTTC.

This clonotype was observed many times. DNA of the CDR3: TGTGCCAGCTCACCAAACGTGGGCTTCGGCCAAGAGACCCAGTACTTC. It translates to CASSPNVGFGQETQYF. V is TRBV18 and J is TRBJ2-5; D not resolved. Germline-derived CDR1 and CDR2 are KGHSH and LQKENI. The ends were cut back, 2 bases at V and 1 base at J, with 14 bases in the middle. The length of the CDR3 is 16 residues.

This clonotype was recorded many times. V usage is TRBV5-5 and J usage is TRBJ1-5; D remains unclear. V dropped 1 base and J dropped 6 bases, with 8 bases sitting between them. Looked up from germline, CDR1 is SGHKS and CDR2 is YYEKEE (reference sequence). CDR3 length: 13 residues. CDR3 residues: CASSLIDGQPQHF. The DNA of the CDR3 is TGTGCCAGCAGCTTGATTGATGGTCAGCCCCAGCATTTT.

The V call is TRBV10-1, the J call TRBJ2-2, with TRBD1 matching 10 bases. Germline-derived CDR1 and CDR2 are WNHNN and SYGVQD (reference sequence). CDR3 length: 13 amino acids. V gave up 8 bases and J gave up 6 bases; unmatched junction bases: 3. The DNA of the CDR3 is TGCGCCAGCCGAGGACAGGGGGCCGGGGAGCTGTTTTTT. This translates into CASRGQGAGELFF.

The chain joins TRBV7-6 to TRBJ1-2; the D is unclear. V was clipped by 1 base and J by 5 bases, with 11 bases between them. Germline CDR1 SGHVS, CDR2 FNYEAQ. CDR3 size: 14 residues. This CDR3 reads CASSLDMGGYGYTF. The CDR3, as DNA: TGTGCCAGCAGCTTAGACATGGGAGGATATGGCTACACCTTC. Supplemented by reference TRBV7-6 and TRBJ1-2, the full variable domain reads GAGVSQSPRYKVTKRGQDVALRCDPISGHVSLYWYRQALGQGPEFLTYFNYEAQQDKSGLPNDRFSAERPEGSISTLTIQRTEQRDSAMYRCASSLDMGGYGYTFGSGTRLTVV.

By sample share, this clonotype is medium-sized. CDR3 residues: CASSRGQTNTGELFF. CDR3 nucleotide sequence: TGTGCCAGCAGTCGGGGACAAACTAACACCGGGGAGCTGTTTTTT. V gene TRBV6-5 combines with J gene TRBJ2-2, with D possibly being TRBD1 (6 bases). CDR3 length: 15 amino acids. Trimming took off 5 bases at V and 2 bases at J, with 12 bases between the two ends. CDR1 MNHEY and CDR2 SVGAGI come from the germline V gene.

This clonotype was detected many times. The chain is built from TRBV7-6 and TRBJ2-1; no firm D call. V dropped 4 bases and J dropped 2 bases, with 3 bases sitting between them. This CDR3 region has 12 residues. The V gene's germline CDR1 is SGHVS and CDR2 FNYEAQ. CDR3 DNA sequence: TGTGCCAGCAGCTATCCCTACAATGAGCAGTTCTTC. Amino acids: CASSYPYNEQFF.

Comment on this clonotype: Since a much larger clone is just one base distant, this may be a read error. The chain carries TRBV19 and TRBJ1-1; the D is unclear. V lost 8 bases and J lost 2, with 9 bases in between. The length of the CDR3 is 12 residues. Germline V gene lookup returns CDR1 LNHDA and CDR2 SQIVND (reference sequence). In nucleotides, the CDR3 is TGTGCCAGTTGTCCCTATAACACTGAAGCTTTCTTT. Its protein product is CASCPYNTEAFF.

In this sample, this clonotype turned up a few times. The CDR3, as DNA: TGCGCCAGCAGCCGAGAGCGCCAAGAGACCCAGTACTTC. Its translation: CASSRERQETQYF. The J gene is TRBJ2-5, the V gene TRBV5-1; D uncertain. Between the trimmed V and J ends, which lost 4 bases and 1 base, there was a span of 8 bases. This CDR3 region has 13 residues. The V gene's germline CDR1 is SGHRS and CDR2 YFSETQ. Full variable domain (remainder filled in from reference TRBV5-1 and TRBJ2-5): KAGVTQTPRYLIKTRGQQVTLSCSPISGHRSVSWYQQTPGQGLQFLFEYFSETQRNKGNFPGRFSGRQFSNSRSEMNVSTLELGDSALYLCASSRERQETQYFGPGTRLLVL.

This clonotype was seen more than once but under ten times. CDR3 loop: CASSKQGRDTDTQYF. In DNA form, the CDR3 reads TGCGCCAGCAGCAAACAGGGCAGGGACACAGATACGCAGTATTTT. This chain links TRBV5-1 with TRBJ2-3, with D perhaps TRBD1 (6 bases). Germline CDR1 reads SGHRS; CDR2 reads YFSETQ. CDR3 length: 15 amino acids. The V gene lost 4 bases and the J gene lost 2 bases, with 14 bases spanning the gap.